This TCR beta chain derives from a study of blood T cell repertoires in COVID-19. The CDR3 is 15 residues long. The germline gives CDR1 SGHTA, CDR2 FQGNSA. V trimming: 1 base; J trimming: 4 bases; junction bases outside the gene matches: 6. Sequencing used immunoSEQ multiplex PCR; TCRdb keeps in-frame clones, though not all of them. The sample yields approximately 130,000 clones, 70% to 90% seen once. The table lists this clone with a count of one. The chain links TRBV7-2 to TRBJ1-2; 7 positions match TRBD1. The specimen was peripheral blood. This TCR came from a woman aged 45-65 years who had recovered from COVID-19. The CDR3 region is CASSLGGGASYGYTF. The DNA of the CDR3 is TGTGCCAGCAGCTTAGGAGGGGGCGCCAGCTATGGCTACACCTTC. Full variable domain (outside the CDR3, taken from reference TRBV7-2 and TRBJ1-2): GAGVSQSPSNKVTEKGKDVELRCDPISGHTALYWYRQSLGQGLEFLIYFQGNSAPDKSGLPSDRFSAERTGGSVSTLTIQRTQQEDSAVYLCASSLGGGASYGYTFGSGTRLTVV.